The rows below give T cell receptor beta chains drawn from one sample of a study of T-cell memory formation after mild COVID-19. MiXCR was run by TCRdb on the 5' RACE reads, yielding one entry per CDR3 protein. The profile shows hundreds of thousands of distinct CDR3 sequences, 28% of them singletons. The sample taken for sequencing was PBMCs or a T cell subset sorted from them (not recorded which). These receptors were collected from an adult woman who had mild COVID-19 (a few samples of this study predate the infection). Cell type and time point are not known. The CDR3 runs from the conserved cysteine through the conserved F or W. D genes are given only for firm matches. Part of the rows lack a size; the others show once, few, many or a class for expanded clones.

J gene,D gene,V gene,clone size,CDR3 DNA,CDR3 protein
TRBJ1-5,NA,TRBV7-9,once,TGTGCCAGCAGCCCTTTAGGGCCCCGCAATCAGCCCCAGCATTTT,CASSPLGPRNQPQHF
TRBJ2-7,TRBD1,TRBV5-6,NA,TGTGCCAGCAGTGTGGACAGGAGCTCCTACGAGCAGTACTTC,CASSVDRSSYEQYF
TRBJ2-3,TRBD2,TRBV4-3,NA,TGCGCCAGCAGCCAAGATGTAGCGGGAGCTGGTACGCAGTATTTT,CASSQDVAGAGTQYF
TRBJ2-7,NA,TRBV5-4,few,TGTGCCAGCAGCAGCGGCAGGGGAATCCACGAGCAGTACTTC,CASSSGRGIHEQYF
TRBJ2-7,TRBD2,TRBV10-3,NA,TGTGCCATCAGTGCCGGGACTAGCGGCACCTACGAGCAGTACTTC,CAISAGTSGTYEQYF
TRBJ1-2,NA,TRBV11-3,few,TGTGCCAGCAGCTTAGGCGGATGGACAGACTACACCAACTATGGCTACACCTTC,CASSLGGWTDYTNYGYTF
TRBJ2-2,TRBD2,TRBV5-1,NA,TGCGCCAGCCAAGCGGGGGGCCCGGCGAACACCGGGGAGCTGTTTTTT,CASQAGGPANTGELFF
TRBJ2-3,TRBD2,TRBV30,NA,TGTGCCTGGAGGGGCGGGAGCAGAACAGATACGCAGTATTTT,CAWRGGSRTDTQYF
TRBJ1-2,NA,TRBV7-6,few,TGTGCCAGCAGCTTAGAGGGACCGCAACACTATGGCTACACCTTC,CASSLEGPQHYGYTF
TRBJ2-2,TRBD1,TRBV24-1,few,TGTGCCACCAGTGATTTGCAGCCGCGGCGGGACAGGCTGACCGCGAACACCGGGGAGCTGTTTTTT,CATSDLQPRRDRLTANTGELFF
TRBJ2-3,NA,TRBV29-1,few,TGCAGCGTCGTGGTGGGAGCTAGCACAGATACGCAGTATTTT,CSVVVGASTDTQYF